The 21 T cell receptor beta chains presented below share a single source sample, sequenced in a study of T-cell reconstitution after alpha-beta-depleted transplantation in children. Construction of the TCRbeta library involved unique molecular identifiers. TCRdb passed the PCR reads through MiXCR, listing each CDR3 protein once. The sample carries some 200,000 distinct CDR3 sequences, under 8.5% recorded once. The specimen was PBMCs, collected before TCRalphabeta/CD19-depleted stem cell transplant. These receptors came from a boy under 10 years old with acute lymphoblastic leukemia, due to receive a stem cell transplant.

This clonotype was observed a few times. The chain is built from TRBV7-9 and TRBJ1-1, with D possibly matching TRBD1 (6 bases). Per the germline V gene, CDR1 is SEHNR and CDR2 is FQNEAQ (reference sequence). V was pared by 1 base and J by 5 bases, with 11 bases between. The CDR3 is 14 amino acids. CDR3 DNA: TGTGCCAGCAGCTTAGATCAGGGGCGGACTGAAGCTTTCTTT. Its protein is CASSLDQGRTEAFF.

This CDR3 is CASSYSGSPDTQYF. The CDR3 region has the DNA TGTGCCAGCAGTTACTCAGGGAGTCCAGATACGCAGTATTTT. The chain employs TRBV6-2 or TRBV6-3 and TRBJ2-3, with D possibly TRBD2 on 5 matching bases. The CDR3 covers 14 residues. Per germline, CDR1 MNHEY and CDR2 SVGEGT. V lost 0 bases, J lost 4 bases, and 8 bases lay in between.

This clonotype was counted many times. This chain uses TRBV7-2 with TRBJ1-1; D uncertain. Germline CDR1 SGHTA, CDR2 FQGNSA. The CDR3 totals 11 residues. Trimming took off 5 bases at V and 6 bases at J, with 7 bases between the two ends. The CDR3 loop is CASSRRSEAFF. CDR3 DNA: TGTGCCAGCAGCCGAAGGTCTGAAGCTTTCTTT.

In its sample, this clonotype was seen many times. The chain employs TRBV27 and TRBJ1-4, with D possibly matching TRBD1 (6 bases). Trimming pared 6 bases from V and 4 bases from J, leaving 15 bases between. This CDR3 has 15 residues. Germline assignment: CDR1 MNHEY and CDR2 SMNVEV (reference sequence). CDR3 sequence (DNA): TGTGCCAGCAGGAAACAACAGGGCTTTAATGAAAAACTGTTTTTT. Amino acids: CASRKQQGFNEKLFF.

The CDR3, as DNA: TGTGCCAGCAGCCTGAGGGGGGGCCAGGGCGTAGGCGGGGAGCTGTTTTTT. Translation: CASSLRGGQGVGGELFF. The chain joins TRBV5-4 to TRBJ2-2, with D perhaps TRBD2 (7 bases). V lost 4 bases and J lost 7, with 23 bases in between. Germline V CDR1 and CDR2: SGHNT, YYREEE (reference sequence). The CDR3 has 17 residues.

This clonotype was found a few times. This chain uses TRBV20-1 with TRBJ2-1; D is perhaps TRBD2 (6 bases). This CDR3 spans 15 amino acids. Germline loops: CDR1 DFQATT, CDR2 SNEGSKA (reference sequence). Trimming cost V 3 bases and J 9 bases, with 21 bases left between them. CDR3 in DNA: TGCAGTGCTAGGGTTTCCGGGAGATCGGGTGGTGAGCAGTTCTTC. This translates into CSARVSGRSGGEQFF.

There are many counts of this clonotype. This rearrangement joins TRBV28 to TRBJ2-5; tentatively, D is TRBD1 (5 bases). The CDR3 contains 13 residues. The V end lost 7 bases, the J end lost 4 bases, and 13 bases lay between the germline ends. CDR1 MDHEN and CDR2 SYDVKM come from the germline V gene. For the CDR3, the DNA is TGTGCCAGCACCGCGACAGACGGAGAGACCCAGTACTTC. Translation gives CASTATDGETQYF.

In its sample, this clonotype was seen many times. The chain combines TRBV28 with TRBJ2-5, with D perhaps matching TRBD1 (5 bases). The ends were cut back, 6 bases at V and 4 bases at J, with 15 bases in the middle. The CDR3 runs 14 residues. The germline V gene encodes CDR1 MDHEN and CDR2 SYDVKM. DNA of the CDR3: TGTGCCAGCAGCACGACAGTCGGTGGAGAGACCCAGTACTTC. As protein: CASSTTVGGETQYF.

V and J are TRBV2 and TRBJ1-1, with no clear D. The CDR3 loop spans 11 amino acids. Germline V gene data show CDR1 as SNHLY and CDR2 as FYNNEI. With 10 bases removed from V and 1 base from J, the gap between germline ends came to 7 bases. CDR3 DNA: TGTGCCATCTACTCGAACACTGAAGCTTTCTTT. It translates to CAIYSNTEAFF.

This clonotype was detected ten times or more. The V and J genes are TRBV28 and TRBJ2-7; the match to TRBD2 covers 7 bases. J lost 1 base, V lost 6 bases, and 12 bases had no gene match. This CDR3 spans 16 amino acids. The germline V gene has CDR1 MDHEN and CDR2 SYDVKM. CDR3 in amino acids: CASSPFWGGDSYEQYF. Written as DNA, the CDR3 is TGTGCCAGCAGCCCGTTTTGGGGGGGTGATTCCTACGAGCAGTACTTC.

This clonotype was detected many times. This sequence joins TRBV7-2 and TRBJ2-3; the D is unclear. V lost 7 bases to trimming and J lost 2 bases, with 7 bases between them. Germline CDR1 and CDR2: SGHTA and FQGNSA. CDR3 length: 12 amino acids. CDR3 residues: CASKLLTDTQYF. DNA for the CDR3: TGTGCCAGCAAACTCCTCACAGATACGCAGTATTTT. The complete variable domain, with remaining parts taken from reference TRBV7-2 and TRBJ2-3, reads GAGVSQSPSNKVTEKGKDVELRCDPISGHTALYWYRQSLGQGLEFLIYFQGNSAPDKSGLPSDRFSAERTGGSVSTLTIQRTQQEDSAVYLCASKLLTDTQYFGPGTRLTVL.

The J gene is TRBJ1-2, the V gene TRBV11-2, with D unclear. The CDR3 contains 15 residues. The germline V gene encodes CDR1 SGHAT and CDR2 FQNNGV. The V and J ends lost 2 bases and 3 bases respectively, with 13 bases between them. CDR3 loop: CASSLPQIRDYGYTF. The CDR3 DNA is TGTGCCAGCAGCTTACCCCAAATTAGGGACTATGGCTACACCTTC.

This clonotype was found many times. The V call is TRBV7-2, the J call TRBJ2-3; 7 bases agree with TRBD2. The CDR3 spans 16 residues. V was pared by 2 bases and J by 2 bases, with 7 bases of the junction left unmatched. Germline loops: CDR1 SGHTA, CDR2 FQGNSA. The CDR3 reads CASSLFREDHTDTQYF. Here the CDR3 DNA reads TGTGCCAGCAGCTTATTCCGGGAGGACCACACAGATACGCAGTATTTT.

The chain links TRBV7-2 to TRBJ2-3, with D possibly being TRBD2 (5 bases). The germline V gene has CDR1 SGHTA and CDR2 FQGNSA. The CDR3 consists of 14 residues. V lost 5 bases and J 2 bases, leaving 11 bases between the germline ends. CDR3 in DNA: TGTGCCAGCAGCCCCGGGATAGCCACAGATACGCAGTATTTT. This gives the protein CASSPGIATDTQYF.

This clonotype was seen at least ten times. DNA for the CDR3: TGTGCCAGCACCCCAGGGACAGTTTATGGCAATCAGCCCCAGCATTTT. It specifies CASTPGTVYGNQPQHF. The chain is built from TRBV28 and TRBJ1-5, with 7 bases aligning to TRBD1. The V and J ends lost 7 bases and 2 bases, in that order; junction bases with no gene match: 11. The CDR3 length is 16 residues. Germline loops: CDR1 MDHEN, CDR2 SYDVKM.

This clonotype was recorded a few times. This sequence joins TRBV12-3 or TRBV12-4 and TRBJ2-1; D remains ambiguous. V lost 1 base, J lost 4 bases, and 8 bases lay in between. This CDR3 is built from 14 residues. CDR3 protein: CASSLVELYNEQFF. CDR3 sequence (DNA): TGTGCCAGCAGTTTAGTCGAGCTTTACAATGAGCAGTTCTTC.

The table lists this clonotype with many counts. This chain joins TRBV29-1 and TRBJ2-1, with unresolved D. Between the trimmed V and J ends, which lost 3 bases and 2 bases, there was a span of 20 bases. The CDR3 is 17 residues long. Germline loops: CDR1 SQVTM, CDR2 ANQGSEA. Here the CDR3 reads CSVDPRSRNPPYNEQFF. The CDR3 region has the DNA TGCAGCGTTGACCCGAGAAGTAGGAATCCACCCTACAATGAGCAGTTCTTC.

This clonotype was recorded many times. The chain links TRBV7-2 to TRBJ2-3; D is uncertain. Germline CDR1 SGHTA, CDR2 FQGNSA. The CDR3 runs 13 residues. The V gene lost 1 base and the J gene lost 5 bases, with 7 bases spanning the gap. The CDR3: CASSLGRRDTQYF. The CDR3 region has the DNA TGTGCCAGCAGCTTAGGACGGAGAGATACGCAGTATTTT. Based on the CDR3 plus reference TRBV7-2 and TRBJ2-3, the full variable domain is GAGVSQSPSNKVTEKGKDVELRCDPISGHTALYWYRQSLGQGLEFLIYFQGNSAPDKSGLPSDRFSAERTGGSVSTLTIQRTQQEDSAVYLCASSLGRRDTQYFGPGTRLTVL.

This clonotype was seen at least ten times. The chain combines TRBV29-1 with TRBJ2-1; D is possibly TRBD1 or TRBD2 (5 bases each). Trimming pared 7 bases from V and 8 bases from J, leaving 12 bases between. This CDR3 has 11 amino acids. Germline loops: CDR1 SQVTM, CDR2 ANQGSEA. The chain's CDR3 is CSARGVYEQFF. The CDR3 DNA follows: TGCAGCGCCCGAGGGGTCTATGAGCAGTTCTTC.

This clonotype was found many times. The chain joins TRBV4-3 to TRBJ2-3; D remains unclear. V gave up 0 bases and J gave up 0 bases, with 7 bases separating them. Looked up from germline, CDR1 is LGHNA and CDR2 is YSLEER. This CDR3 is built from 15 residues. The CDR3 is CASSQDATSTDTQYF. CDR3 DNA sequence: TGCGCCAGCAGCCAAGATGCTACCAGCACAGATACGCAGTATTTT.

This clonotype was found a few times. This rearrangement joins TRBV3-1 to TRBJ2-3; possibly TRBD1 or TRBD2 for D (5 bases each). Germline assignment: CDR1 LGHDT and CDR2 YNNKEL (reference sequence). Deletions cut 0 bases from V and 7 bases from J, with 8 bases between. This CDR3 is 13 amino acids long. CDR3 in amino acids: CASSQEGPYTQYF. In DNA form, the CDR3 reads TGTGCCAGCAGCCAAGAGGGACCTTATACGCAGTATTTT.